Included here is one TCR beta chain sequence, with context. What it binds is not known. Sequenced by immunoSEQ multiplex PCR; TCRdb stores in-frame clones only, minus some. Of fewer than 25,000 clones in the sample, around 74% were seen once. CDR3 length: 15 residues. The germline CDR1 and CDR2 sequences are SGHTA and FQGNSA. Unmatched junction bases numbered 2, after V lost 1 base and J lost 4 bases. The entry originates in a study of ipilimumab plus nivolumab after autologous stem cell transplantation. Study-wide background: Median doses per patient: four to six ipilimumab, fewer than ten nivolumab.

Whole-study results and caveats: The authors say TCR, Treg and microbiome findings warrant further study.

Ipilimumab, 1 mg/kg, started 14 to 28 days after autologous transplant. The chain has TRBV7-2 and TRBJ2-2; TRBD2 aligns across 8 bases. The origin of this receptor is a male donor with diffuse large B-cell lymphoma. Sample: PBMCs, taken in a trial of ipilimumab plus nivolumab as post-transplant consolidation. Here the CDR3 reads CASSLGLATTGELFF. CDR3 nucleotides: TGTGCCAGCAGCTTAGGACTAGCGACCACCGGGGAGCTGTTTTTT. Supplemented by reference TRBV7-2 and TRBJ2-2, the full variable domain reads GAGVSQSPSNKVTEKGKDVELRCDPISGHTALYWYRQSLGQGLEFLIYFQGNSAPDKSGLPSDRFSAERTGGSVSTLTIQRTQQEDSAVYLCASSLGLATTGELFFGEGSRLTVL.